This T cell receptor beta chain derives from a study of T cell repertoires in ileal Crohn's disease. For the study at large: Patients had a median roughly 8-year disease duration, and about 36% were active smokers. Study-wide results and limits: Clonality above 26.8% at surgery always came with endoscopic recurrence.

In the case of this clone: As yet, its antigen is unknown.

Here immunoSEQ multiplex PCR was the method, and the copy in TCRdb shows in-frame clones only, minus some. The data show approximately 11,000 clones, more than 75% seen once. The time point denotes: inflamed ileum from the surgical specimen. Patients were adults with ileal or ileocolonic Crohn's disease needing resection. Germline V CDR1 and CDR2: SEHNR, FQNEAQ (reference sequence). Unmatched junction bases numbered 11, after V lost 8 bases and J lost 5 bases. This CDR3 has 14 residues. Material: ileal tissue. The chain combines TRBV7-9 with TRBJ2-5, with TRBD1 matching over 7 bases. The sequence came from an adult with Crohn's disease. This CDR3 is CASSETGRRETQYF. As DNA, the CDR3 is TGTGCCAGCTCCGAGACAGGGCGAAGGGAGACCCAGTACTTC.